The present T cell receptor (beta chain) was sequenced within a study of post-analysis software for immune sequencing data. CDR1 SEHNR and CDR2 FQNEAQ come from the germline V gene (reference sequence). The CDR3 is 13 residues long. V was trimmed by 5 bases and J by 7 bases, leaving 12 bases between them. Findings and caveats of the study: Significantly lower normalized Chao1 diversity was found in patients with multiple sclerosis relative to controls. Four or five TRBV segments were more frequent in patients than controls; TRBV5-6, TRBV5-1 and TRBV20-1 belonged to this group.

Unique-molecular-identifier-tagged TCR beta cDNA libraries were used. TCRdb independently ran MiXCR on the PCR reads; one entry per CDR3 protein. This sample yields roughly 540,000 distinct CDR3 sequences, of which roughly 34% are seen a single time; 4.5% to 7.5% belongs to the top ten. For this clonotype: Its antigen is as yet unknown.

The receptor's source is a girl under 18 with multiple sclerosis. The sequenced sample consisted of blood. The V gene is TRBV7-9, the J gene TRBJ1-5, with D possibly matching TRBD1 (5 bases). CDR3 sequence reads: CASSIGHGQPQHF. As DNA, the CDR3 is TGTGCCAGCAGCATAGGACACGGCCAGCCCCAGCATTTT. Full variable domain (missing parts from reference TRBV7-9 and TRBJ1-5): DTGVSQNPRHKITKRGQNVTFRCDPISEHNRLYWYRQTLGQGPEFLTYFQNEAQLEKSRLLSDRFSAERPKGSFSTLEIQRTEQGDSAMYLCASSIGHGQPQHFGDGTRLSIL.